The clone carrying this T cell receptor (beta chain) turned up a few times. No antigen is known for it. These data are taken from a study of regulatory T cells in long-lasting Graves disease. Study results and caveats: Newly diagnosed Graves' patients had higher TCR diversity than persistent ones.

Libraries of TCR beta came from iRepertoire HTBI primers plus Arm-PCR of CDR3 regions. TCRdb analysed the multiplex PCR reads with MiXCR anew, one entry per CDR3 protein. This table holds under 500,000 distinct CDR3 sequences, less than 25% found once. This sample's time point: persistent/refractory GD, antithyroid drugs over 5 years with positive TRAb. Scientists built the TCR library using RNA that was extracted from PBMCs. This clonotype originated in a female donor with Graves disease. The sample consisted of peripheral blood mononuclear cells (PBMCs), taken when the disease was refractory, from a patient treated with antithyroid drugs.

The CDR3 loop reads CATSDPRQGEKLFF. CDR3 DNA sequence: TGTGCCACCAGTGACCCTCGACAGGGCGAAAAACTGTTTTTT. The chain uses TRBV24-1 and TRBJ1-4, with 7 bases matching TRBD1. CDR1 is KGHDR, CDR2 SFDVKD, per germline. V dropped 4 bases and J dropped 8; count of bases not matched to a gene: 6. The CDR3 runs 14 residues.